This TCR beta chain was identified during a study of T cells in tumors after PD-1 blockade. Study-wide findings and caveats: Blood contained about 45% of the tumor's TCR clonotypes.

As concerns this clone: Its antigen is as yet unknown.

The CDR3 extends over 14 amino acids. V was shortened by 3 bases and J by 3 bases, with 8 bases between the two germline ends. The germline V gene encodes CDR1 LGHDT and CDR2 YNNKEL (reference sequence). Profiling relied on immunoSEQ multiplex PCR, and the TCRdb table lists in-frame clones only, not all of them. Altogether approximately 60,000 clones are present, roughly 77% being singletons, with the ten largest covering around an eighth. The TCR was taken from a human donor with basal cell carcinoma. V and J are TRBV3-1 (or the pseudogene TRBV3-2) and TRBJ2-2; D call uncertain. The source material was PBMCs, sampled before anti-PD-1 treatment. The CDR3 reads CASSQVQDTGELFF. The CDR3 coding sequence is TGTGCCAGCAGCCAGGTGCAGGACACCGGGGAGCTGTTTTTT.